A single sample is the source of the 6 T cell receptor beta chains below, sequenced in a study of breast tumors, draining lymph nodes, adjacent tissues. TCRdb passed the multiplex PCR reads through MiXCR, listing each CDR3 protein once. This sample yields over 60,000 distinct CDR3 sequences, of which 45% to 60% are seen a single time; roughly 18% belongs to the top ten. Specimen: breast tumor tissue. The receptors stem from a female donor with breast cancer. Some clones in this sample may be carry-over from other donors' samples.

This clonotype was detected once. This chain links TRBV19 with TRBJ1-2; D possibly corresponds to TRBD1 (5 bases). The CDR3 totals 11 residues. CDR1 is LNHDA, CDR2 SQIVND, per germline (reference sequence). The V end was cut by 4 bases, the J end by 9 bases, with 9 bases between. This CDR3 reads CASSTSGRYTF. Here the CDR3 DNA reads TGTGCCAGTAGTACCTCGGGACGCTACACCTTC.

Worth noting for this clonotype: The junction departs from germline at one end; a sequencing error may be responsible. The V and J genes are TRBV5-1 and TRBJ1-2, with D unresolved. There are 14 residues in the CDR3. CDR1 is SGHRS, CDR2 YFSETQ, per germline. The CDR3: CASSLEVENYGYAF. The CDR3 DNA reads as TGCGCCAGCAGCTTGGAGGTTGAGAACTACGGCTACGCCTTC.

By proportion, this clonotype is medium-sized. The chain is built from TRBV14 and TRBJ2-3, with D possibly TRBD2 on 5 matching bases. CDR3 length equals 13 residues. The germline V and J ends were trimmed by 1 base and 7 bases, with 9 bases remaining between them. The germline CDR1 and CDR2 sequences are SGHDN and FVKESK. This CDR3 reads CASSQGAGNTQYF. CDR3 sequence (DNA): TGTGCCAGCAGCCAAGGGGCCGGGAATACGCAGTATTTT.

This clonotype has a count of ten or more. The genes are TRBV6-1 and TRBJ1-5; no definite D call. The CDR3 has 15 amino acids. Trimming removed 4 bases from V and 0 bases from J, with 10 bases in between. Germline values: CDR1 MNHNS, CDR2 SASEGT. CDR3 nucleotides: TGTGCCAGCAGTGTCACACCGTATAGCAATCAGCCCCAGCATTTT. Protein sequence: CASSVTPYSNQPQHF.

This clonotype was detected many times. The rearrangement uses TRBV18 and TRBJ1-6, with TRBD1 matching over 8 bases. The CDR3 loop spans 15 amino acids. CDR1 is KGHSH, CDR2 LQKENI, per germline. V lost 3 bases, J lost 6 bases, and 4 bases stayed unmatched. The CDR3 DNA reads TGTGCCAGCTCACCCCAGGGGGCGGGTAATTCACCCCTCCACTTT. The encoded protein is CASSPQGAGNSPLHF.

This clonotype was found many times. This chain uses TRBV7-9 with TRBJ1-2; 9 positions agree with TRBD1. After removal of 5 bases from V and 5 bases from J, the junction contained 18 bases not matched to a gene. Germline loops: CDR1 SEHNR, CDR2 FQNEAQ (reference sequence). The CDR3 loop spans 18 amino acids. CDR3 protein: CASSPRGGTGTSPYGYTF. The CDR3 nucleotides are TGTGCCAGCAGCCCACGGGGGGGGACAGGGACTTCCCCTTATGGCTACACCTTC. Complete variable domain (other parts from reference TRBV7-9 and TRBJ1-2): DTGVSQNPRHKITKRGQNVTFRCDPISEHNRLYWYRQTLGQGPEFLTYFQNEAQLEKSRLLSDRFSAERPKGSFSTLEIQRTEQGDSAMYLCASSPRGGTGTSPYGYTFGSGTRLTVV.